A single sample gave rise to the 21 T cell receptor beta chains below, sequenced in a study of vaccination effects on CD4 cells after COVID-19. Prior to sequencing, the ViraFEST assay stimulated PBMC with viral peptide pools, which expanded the antigen-specific CD4+ T cells. Researchers isolated CD4+ T cells once ten to eleven days of culture had elapsed. Prior SARS-CoV-2 infection was absent in the vaccine recipients, as shown by negative nucleocapsid antibodies. The antigens for these receptors are not known. Using immunoSEQ multiplex PCR, the repertoire was profiled, and TCRdb retains in-frame clones only, with some absent. The data contain tens of thousands of clones, 79% of them singletons. Source: CD4+ T cells from PBMCs cultured with HCoV-OC43 spike peptides, taken before COVID-19 vaccination. Subset described: HCoV-OC43 spike overlapping peptide pool stimulation. Every receptor here comes from a human donor who received a COVID-19 vaccine.

The chain combines TRBV3-1 (or the pseudogene TRBV3-2) with TRBJ1-2; possible D gene TRBD1, 5 bases. The V end was cut by 0 bases, the J end by 4 bases, with 9 bases between. Germline CDR1 and CDR2: LGHDT and YNNKEL (reference sequence). This CDR3 spans 14 amino acids. The CDR3 spells CASSQEGVLYGYTF. The CDR3, as DNA: TGTGCCAGCAGCCAAGAGGGGGTACTCTATGGCTACACCTTC.

The chain has TRBV30 and TRBJ1-2; D gene uncertain. Trimming took 0 bases from V and 8 from J, leaving 13 bases between them. The CDR3 spans 13 residues. CDR1 GTSNPN and CDR2 SVGIG come from the germline V gene (reference sequence). The CDR3 DNA reads as TGTGCCTGGAGTGTATCGTGGCTACGGGGCTACACCTTC. Its translation is CAWSVSWLRGYTF.

J is TRBJ1-2 and V is TRBV6-5, with 7 bases matching TRBD1. The V gene end was trimmed by 5 bases and the J gene end by 4 bases; junction bases not matched to a gene: 10. CDR3 size: 15 residues. CDR1 is MNHEY, CDR2 SVGAGI, per germline. For the CDR3, the DNA is TGTGCCAGCAGTAGGGACCCGACAGGGTTCTATGGCTACACCTTC. It encodes CASSRDPTGFYGYTF.

This clone has more than one count but fewer than ten. This rearrangement joins TRBV12-3 or TRBV12-4 to TRBJ1-6; perhaps TRBD1 as D (5 bases). CDR3 size: 12 residues. V was pared by 6 bases and J by 8 bases, with 8 bases between. The CDR3: CASSPGYSPLHF. The CDR3 region has the DNA TGTGCCAGCAGCCCAGGGTATTCACCCCTCCACTTT.

A single count supports this clone. The rearrangement joins TRBV3-1 (or the pseudogene TRBV3-2) to TRBJ2-5; D is uncertain. The CDR3 runs 13 residues. The germline CDR1 and CDR2 sequences are LGHDT and YNNKEL (reference sequence). The V gene lost 2 bases and the J gene lost 7 bases, with 11 bases spanning the gap. CDR3 protein: CASSQPVVGTQYF. CDR3 coding DNA: TGTGCCAGCAGCCAACCTGTGGTAGGGACCCAGTACTTC.

The V gene is TRBV2, the J gene TRBJ2-5; no definite D call. The V gene's germline CDR1 is SNHLY and CDR2 FYNNEI. Trimming left V 4 bases short and J 1 base short, with 7 bases between. CDR3 length equals 13 residues. CDR3 bases: TGTGCCAGCAGTGGGTACGGCCAAGAGACCCAGTACTTC. Its translation: CASSGYGQETQYF.

The genes are TRBV4-2 and TRBJ1-1; D is perhaps TRBD1 (5 bases). Germline-derived CDR1 and CDR2 are LGHNA and YNFKEQ. The CDR3 has 15 amino acids. Trimming took 4 bases from V and 1 from J, leaving 13 bases between them. The DNA of the CDR3 is TGTGCCAGCAGCCGAGGGGAGGGCCCGAACACTGAAGCTTTCTTT. Translating it yields CASSRGEGPNTEAFF.

V usage is TRBV19 and J usage is TRBJ1-4; the D gene is possibly TRBD1 (5 bases). The CDR3 loop spans 12 amino acids. Germline lookup yields CDR1 LNHDA and CDR2 SQIVND (reference sequence). Trimming stripped 6 bases from V and 8 bases from J, with 10 bases between. The CDR3 here is CASRGQAEKLFF. In DNA form, the CDR3 reads TGTGCCAGTAGGGGGCAGGCAGAAAAACTGTTTTTT. The whole variable domain, remainder taken from reference TRBV19 and TRBJ1-4, is DGGITQSPKYLFRKEGQNVTLSCEQNLNHDAMYWYRQDPGQGLRLIYYSQIVNDFQKGDIAEGYSVSREKKESFPLTVTSAQKNPTAFYLCASRGQAEKLFFGSGTQLSVL.

CDR3 sequence: CASSFFRVTGELFF. The CDR3 DNA sequence: TGTGCCAGTAGTTTCTTCAGGGTTACGGGGGAGCTGTTTTTT. V usage is TRBV19 and J usage is TRBJ2-2; D might be TRBD1 (5 bases). V lost 5 bases and J lost 8, with 15 bases in between. The CDR3 is 14 residues long. Germline CDR1 reads LNHDA; CDR2 reads SQIVND (reference sequence).

J is TRBJ2-3 and V is TRBV12-3 or TRBV12-4; D uncertain. Trimming removed 2 bases from V and 10 bases from J, with 7 bases in between. The CDR3 is 11 residues long. CDR3 bases: TGTGCCAGCAGTTTACAGGTCGCGCAGTATTTT. Its protein is CASSLQVAQYF.

This sequence joins TRBV5-1 and TRBJ1-3, with TRBD1 matching over 7 bases. V trimming: 4 bases; J trimming: 0 bases; junction bases outside the gene matches: 4. The CDR3 has 15 residues. Looked up from germline, CDR1 is SGHRS and CDR2 is YFSETQ. Here the CDR3 DNA reads TGCGCCAGCAGCCCACGGGACAGCTCTGGAAACACCATATATTTT. Its translation is CASSPRDSSGNTIYF.

The chain has TRBV7-8 and TRBJ2-3, with D perhaps matching TRBD1 (5 bases). V was trimmed by 0 bases and J by 4 bases, leaving 5 bases between them. Germline CDR1 reads SGHVS; CDR2 reads FQNEAQ. The CDR3 length is 13 residues. CDR3 in amino acids: CASSLAGADTQYF. The CDR3 region has the DNA TGTGCCAGCAGCTTAGCAGGGGCAGATACGCAGTATTTT.

J is TRBJ1-2 and V is TRBV4-1, with D perhaps matching TRBD1 (6 bases). CDR1 and CDR2 (germline): MGHRA, YSYEKL. CDR3 size: 17 residues. V gave up 2 bases and J gave up 3 bases, with 19 bases separating them. The CDR3, as DNA: TGCGCCAGCAGCCAACCTTGGGCCCCGGGGGGCGACTATGGCTACACCTTC. Its translation is CASSQPWAPGGDYGYTF.

This clone was counted only a few times. The rearrangement links TRBV28 to TRBJ2-1; 10 nucleotides align to TRBD1. In germline, CDR1 is MDHEN, CDR2 SYDVKM. The CDR3 sequence is 11 residues long. Trimming cost V 5 bases and J 15 bases; bases outside gene matches: 4. In DNA, the CDR3 is TGTGCCAGCAGTCGTCGGGACAGGGGGTTCTTC. Protein product: CASSRRDRGFF.

This clone has just one count. CDR3 residues: CSVGEEKLFF. CDR3 bases: TGCAGCGTGGGAGAGGAAAAACTGTTTTTT. The chain couples TRBV29-1 to TRBJ1-4; D not certain. CDR1 and CDR2 (germline): SQVTM, ANQGSEA. This CDR3 has 10 residues. V gave up 6 bases and J gave up 8 bases, with 7 bases separating them.

The chain carries TRBV24-1 and TRBJ1-4; D is perhaps TRBD1 (5 bases). Trimming cost V 9 bases and J 7 bases, with 17 bases left between them. The germline V gene has CDR1 KGHDR and CDR2 SFDVKD. This CDR3 is built from 14 residues. CDR3 sequence reads: CATSAGSGTEKLFF. In DNA form, the CDR3 reads TGTGCCACCTCGGCGGGCAGCGGGACTGAAAAACTGTTTTTT.

V gene TRBV5-6 combines with J gene TRBJ1-2, with D uncertain. This CDR3 spans 12 amino acids. The V and J ends lost 0 bases and 7 bases respectively, with 7 bases between them. The V gene's germline CDR1 is SGHDT and CDR2 YYEEEE. The CDR3 bases are TGTGCCAGCAGCTTGGACTGGAGTGGCTACACCTTC. Protein product: CASSLDWSGYTF. Complete variable domain (other parts from reference TRBV5-6 and TRBJ1-2): DAGVTQSPTHLIKTRGQQVTLRCSPKSGHDTVSWYQQALGQGPQFIFQYYEEEERQRGNFPDRFSGHQFPNYSSELNVNALLLGDSALYLCASSLDWSGYTFGSGTRLTVV.

The gene calls are TRBV9 and TRBJ2-5; 10 nucleotides agree with TRBD1. The germline V gene encodes CDR1 SGDLS and CDR2 YYNGEE. V lost 0 bases, J lost 0 bases, and 14 bases stayed unmatched. CDR3 length: 20 residues. This CDR3 reads CASSVAEGGQGRTYQETQYF. For the CDR3, the DNA is TGTGCCAGCAGCGTAGCTGAGGGGGGACAGGGGAGAACCTACCAAGAGACCCAGTACTTC.

This clone was counted only a few times. The CDR3 spells CASSPPGTGVGYTF. For the CDR3, the DNA is TGCGCCAGCAGCCCGCCCGGGACAGGGGTGGGCTACACCTTC. This chain links TRBV5-1 with TRBJ1-2; 10 positions agree with TRBD1. This CDR3 spans 14 amino acids. CDR1 is SGHRS, CDR2 YFSETQ, per germline. Trimming cost V 4 bases and J 8 bases; bases outside gene matches: 8.

This chain joins TRBV5-1 and TRBJ1-2; tentative D call: TRBD1 (5 bases). The V gene lost 0 bases and the J gene lost 0 bases, with 9 bases spanning the gap. There are 15 residues in the CDR3. Germline CDR1 SGHRS, CDR2 YFSETQ. CDR3 amino acids: CASSLGQSSNYGYTF. CDR3 bases: TGCGCCAGCAGCTTGGGACAGTCTTCTAACTATGGCTACACCTTC.

This rearrangement joins TRBV7-8 to TRBJ2-1, with D possibly matching TRBD2 (6 bases). The length of the CDR3 is 13 residues. From germline, CDR1 is SGHVS and CDR2 FQNEAQ. With 3 bases removed from V and 7 bases from J, the gap between germline ends came to 10 bases. The CDR3 bases are TGTGCCAGCAGCTTCCTGGCGGGGAATGAGCAGTTCTTC. Translation gives CASSFLAGNEQFF.